This is a list of T cell receptor beta chains from one sample in a study of blood T cell repertoires in COVID-19. Clones were read by immunoSEQ multiplex PCR, and TCRdb kept only the in-frame ones, dropping some. Of 200,000 or so clones listed, approximately 90% are singletons. The source material was peripheral blood. The receptors come from a man aged 55 to 70 with COVID-19, enrolled during active disease. CDR3s leave out the opening cysteine and the closing phenylalanine or tryptophan. The order of the fields is J gene, CDR3 length, V gene, CDR3 protein.

j_gene: TRBJ1-6; len: 11; v_gene: TRBV10-2; CDR3aa: ASSESAGTPLH
j_gene: TRBJ1-1; len: 11; v_gene: TRBV15; CDR3aa: ATSTRTDTEAF
j_gene: TRBJ2-1; len: 14; v_gene: TRBV5-4; CDR3aa: ASRAEGQGAYNEQF
j_gene: TRBJ1-4; len: 13; v_gene: TRBV28; CDR3aa: ASSLALQTNEKLF
j_gene: TRBJ2-7; len: 10; v_gene: TRBV3-1/TRBV3-2; CDR3aa: ASSLSRGREY
j_gene: TRBJ2-2; len: 14; v_gene: TRBV5-1; CDR3aa: ASSSGGAGNTGELF
j_gene: TRBJ1-5; len: 10; v_gene: TRBV19; CDR3aa: ASSIQEKPQH
j_gene: TRBJ1-1; len: 13; v_gene: TRBV27; CDR3aa: ASRLGGTVNTEAF
j_gene: TRBJ2-7; len: 13; v_gene: TRBV28; CDR3aa: ASSLPFGVPYEQY
j_gene: TRBJ2-3; len: 12; v_gene: TRBV7-2; CDR3aa: ASMISRATDTQY
j_gene: TRBJ2-3; len: 13; v_gene: TRBV24-1; CDR3aa: ATSSGLAVRDTQY
j_gene: TRBJ1-5; len: 12; v_gene: TRBV27; CDR3aa: ASSDYTGRQPQH
j_gene: TRBJ2-1; len: 15; v_gene: TRBV9; CDR3aa: ASSVDLRDRSGNEQF
j_gene: TRBJ1-2; len: 15; v_gene: TRBV13; CDR3aa: ASSLEQGRPLDYGYT
j_gene: TRBJ2-7; len: 12; v_gene: TRBV9; CDR3aa: ASSVEDRGMEQY
j_gene: TRBJ1-1; len: 12; v_gene: TRBV4-3; CDR3aa: ASSQQGLGTEAF
j_gene: TRBJ1-2; len: 13; v_gene: TRBV10-1; CDR3aa: ASSGVNRGQDGYT
j_gene: TRBJ1-5; len: 11; v_gene: TRBV7-2; CDR3aa: ASSLSGDQPQH
j_gene: TRBJ2-7; len: 11; v_gene: TRBV7-2; CDR3aa: ASSSLAGNEQY
j_gene: TRBJ2-1; len: 13; v_gene: TRBV24-1; CDR3aa: ATSDPRTASNEQF
j_gene: TRBJ2-1; len: 11; v_gene: TRBV20-1; CDR3aa: SASSSGYNEQF
j_gene: TRBJ2-7; len: 11; v_gene: TRBV4-2; CDR3aa: ASSRLDRYEQY
j_gene: TRBJ2-2; len: 11; v_gene: TRBV6-6; CDR3aa: ASITASTGELF
j_gene: TRBJ2-3; len: 12; v_gene: TRBV2; CDR3aa: ASSTAGGRDTQY
j_gene: TRBJ1-3; len: 15; v_gene: TRBV4-1; CDR3aa: ASSRSGTGESSDTIY
j_gene: TRBJ2-3; len: 14; v_gene: TRBV9; CDR3aa: ASSVEASGNLDTQY
j_gene: TRBJ2-2; len: 13; v_gene: TRBV5-6; CDR3aa: ASSLQGSVTGELF
j_gene: TRBJ1-1; len: 11; v_gene: TRBV6-6; CDR3aa: ASSTGGNTEAF
j_gene: TRBJ2-7; len: 13; v_gene: TRBV7-2; CDR3aa: ASRRSTSGLYEQY
j_gene: TRBJ1-6; len: 13; v_gene: TRBV6-5; CDR3aa: ASSRGDRGDSPLH
j_gene: TRBJ2-3; len: 13; v_gene: TRBV24-1; CDR3aa: ATSVGLQTTDTQY
j_gene: TRBJ2-1; len: 13; v_gene: TRBV5-4; CDR3aa: ASSPRSSSYNEQF
j_gene: TRBJ1-2; len: 12; v_gene: TRBV28; CDR3aa: ASFGGLGNYGYT
j_gene: TRBJ1-2; len: 14; v_gene: TRBV5-4; CDR3aa: ASSLELQPRPGGYT
j_gene: TRBJ2-5; len: 12; v_gene: TRBV18; CDR3aa: ASSPGTAQETQY
j_gene: TRBJ1-5; len: 12; v_gene: TRBV28; CDR3aa: ASKNGGRGQPQH
j_gene: TRBJ2-1; len: 13; v_gene: TRBV7-3; CDR3aa: ASSKTSGGYNEQF
j_gene: TRBJ2-1; len: 11; v_gene: TRBV5-6; CDR3aa: ASSWTVYNEQF
j_gene: TRBJ1-2; len: 13; v_gene: TRBV7-3; CDR3aa: ASSLSGQGIGRYT
j_gene: TRBJ1-1; len: 10; v_gene: TRBV28; CDR3aa: ASSKGGREAF
j_gene: TRBJ2-1; len: 14; v_gene: TRBV7-3; CDR3aa: ASSLTRGQGAGEQF
j_gene: TRBJ1-5; len: 14; v_gene: TRBV24-1; CDR3aa: ATIGTGDGSNQPQH
j_gene: TRBJ2-1; len: 15; v_gene: TRBV4-1; CDR3aa: ASSQDYGLAGGNEQF
j_gene: TRBJ2-7; len: 14; v_gene: TRBV3-1/TRBV3-2; CDR3aa: ASSQERGLLSYEQY
j_gene: TRBJ2-3; len: 11; v_gene: TRBV29-1; CDR3aa: SVGLVLTDTQY
j_gene: TRBJ2-1; len: 9; v_gene: TRBV6-5; CDR3aa: ASRQNNEQF
j_gene: TRBJ2-2; len: 13; v_gene: TRBV6-5; CDR3aa: ASRSSGGVLGELF
j_gene: TRBJ2-1; len: 12; v_gene: TRBV19; CDR3aa: ASSIEWQTNEQF
j_gene: TRBJ2-1; len: 12; v_gene: TRBV19; CDR3aa: ASTSLGQYNEQF
j_gene: TRBJ2-7; len: 11; v_gene: TRBV6-5; CDR3aa: ASRGLAGGWQY
j_gene: TRBJ1-5; len: 11; v_gene: TRBV27; CDR3aa: ASSFAGNQPQH
j_gene: TRBJ1-5; len: 13; v_gene: TRBV6-6; CDR3aa: ASREGQLSDQPQH
j_gene: TRBJ1-2; len: 12; v_gene: TRBV18; CDR3aa: ASSPRTGSGGYT
j_gene: TRBJ2-1; len: 10; v_gene: TRBV29-1; CDR3aa: SVESVYNEQF
j_gene: TRBJ2-3; len: 13; v_gene: TRBV7-3; CDR3aa: ASSVQGARMDTQY
j_gene: TRBJ2-7; len: 10; v_gene: TRBV19; CDR3aa: ASTGGRGEQY
j_gene: TRBJ2-3; len: 12; v_gene: TRBV6-7; CDR3aa: ASNIGAGTDTQY
j_gene: TRBJ2-1; len: 13; v_gene: TRBV2; CDR3aa: ASSASRGSAYEQF
j_gene: TRBJ2-1; len: 19; v_gene: TRBV9; CDR3aa: ASSVAGVAGGHATVGNEQF
j_gene: TRBJ2-7; len: 15; v_gene: TRBV4-2; CDR3aa: ASSPRGGGGRFYEQY